This T cell receptor beta chain stems from a study of cytomegalovirus exposure and HLA in healthy donors. Overall study findings and caveats: Association with HLA alleles at 0.05 false discovery rate was found for 15,000 to 20,000 TCR beta sequences in a later analysis. Likely technical artifact: a cluster of highly shared sequence variants.

This CDR3 spans 12 amino acids. Germline values: CDR1 MNHEY, CDR2 SVGAGI. Primers: 60 Vbeta forward and 13 Jbeta reverse. Sequencing used immunoSEQ multiplex PCR; TCRdb keeps in-frame clones, though not all of them. The table records 150,000 to 250,000 clones, approximately 83% of them present only once. This clone was picked up one time. Its antigen is not identified. Compared with germline, one end of the junction differs, possibly owing to a read error. The specimen sequenced was PBMCs. The clonotype comes from a boy between 2 and 15 years old in good health and CMV-seronegative. The chain combines TRBV6-5 with TRBJ1-2, with 7 bases aligning to TRBD1. The CDR3 protein is CASTRQGRSLSF. Written as DNA, the CDR3 is TGTGCCAGCACTCGACAGGGAAGGAGCTTATCCTTC.